The source of this TCR beta chain is a study of CD8 T cells in ankylosing spondylitis. Findings and caveats of the study: A TCR beta motif made of roughly eight highly homologous variants seemed typical of ankylosing spondylitis blood.

In germline, CDR1 is LNHNV, CDR2 YYDKDF (reference sequence). V gave up 1 base and J gave up 0 bases, with 13 bases separating them. CDR3 length: 16 amino acids. TCRdb ran MiXCR on the 5' RACE reads and lists one entry per CDR3 protein. The sample has some 85,000 distinct CDR3 sequences, roughly 8.8% seen once. Regarding this clonotype: As yet, its antigen is unknown.

This chain links TRBV15 with TRBJ2-7; D ambiguous. The sequencing sample was made of blood, either unsorted or a sorted T cell fraction (not recorded which). The clonotype comes from a male donor with ankylosing spondylitis. CDR3 in DNA: TGTGCCACCAGCAGAGGGGTCGGATTGAGCTCCTACGAGCAGTACTTC. This translates into CATSRGVGLSSYEQYF.